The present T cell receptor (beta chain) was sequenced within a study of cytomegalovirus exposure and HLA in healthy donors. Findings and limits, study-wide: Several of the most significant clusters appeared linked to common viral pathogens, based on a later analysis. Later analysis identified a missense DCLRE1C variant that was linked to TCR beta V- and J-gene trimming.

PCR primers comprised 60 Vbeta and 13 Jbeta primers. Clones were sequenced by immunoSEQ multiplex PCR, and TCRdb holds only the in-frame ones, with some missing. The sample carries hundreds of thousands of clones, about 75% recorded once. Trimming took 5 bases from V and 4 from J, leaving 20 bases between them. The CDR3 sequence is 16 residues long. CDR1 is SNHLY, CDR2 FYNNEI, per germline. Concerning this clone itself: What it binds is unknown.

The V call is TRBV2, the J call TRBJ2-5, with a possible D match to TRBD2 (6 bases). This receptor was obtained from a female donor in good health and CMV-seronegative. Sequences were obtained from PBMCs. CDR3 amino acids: CASSPLGAGPGETQYF. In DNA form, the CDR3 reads TGTGCCAGCAGTCCCCTTGGGGCGGGACCGGGAGAGACCCAGTACTTC.